A single T cell receptor (beta chain) is shown here with its context. Repertoires were generated with immunoSEQ multiplex PCR, while TCRdb's copy carries only in-frame clones and drops some. This table holds under 85,000 clones, roughly 88% found once. The data were obtained in a study of blood T cell repertoires in COVID-19. The CDR3 covers 13 residues. Germline values: CDR1 SGHAT, CDR2 FQNNGV. Between the trimmed V and J ends, which lost 5 bases and 8 bases, there was a span of 15 bases. This TCR was recovered from a man between 65 and 79 years old with acute or convalescent COVID-19. This rearrangement joins TRBV11-2 to TRBJ1-2; no definite D call. The sample taken for sequencing was peripheral blood. The CDR3 loop reads CASSQTNRQGYTF. DNA for the CDR3: TGTGCCAGCAGCCAAACAAACCGTCAGGGCTACACCTTC.